The 21 T cell receptor beta chains presented below share a single source sample, sequenced in a study of T-cell memory formation after mild COVID-19 (dated by TCRdb to about 2021). Library generation was performed with 5' RACE. The instrument was an Illumina NovaSeq 6000. Starting from the raw public reads, TCRdb applied fastp trimming at Q25, assembled clones with MiXCR and retained in-frame beta chains. For every CDR3 protein sequence, its rows merge into one entry that carries the most common genes and DNA. For this sample the table gives 170,000 or so distinct CDR3 sequences, of which about 22% were detected only once. Together, the top ten hold about 23% of the sample. Specimen: PBMCs or a T cell subset sorted from them (not recorded which). Every receptor here comes from an adult woman who had mild COVID-19 (a few samples of this study predate the infection). The sample titles of this study are shuffled in the database, so cell type and time point are left out; the donor was told from shared clones.

This clonotype occurred a few times. This rearrangement joins TRBV27 to TRBJ2-7, with no clear D. Germline-derived CDR1 and CDR2 are MNHEY and SMNVEV (reference sequence). With 2 bases removed from V and 5 bases from J, the gap between germline ends came to 10 bases. The CDR3 is 13 residues long. The DNA for the CDR3 is TGTGCCAGCAGTTTAAGTGGTGTCCACGAGCAGTACTTC. This encodes CASSLSGVHEQYF.

This clonotype was counted a few times. The V gene is TRBV30, the J gene TRBJ1-1; TRBD1 is a possible D gene (5 bases). Germline CDR1 is GTSNPN and CDR2 is SVGIG (reference sequence). V lost 8 bases to trimming and J lost 6 bases, with 16 bases between them. CDR3 length: 12 amino acids. CDR3 amino acids: CAADSDQPEAFF. The CDR3 DNA follows: TGTGCCGCTGACAGTGACCAACCTGAAGCTTTCTTT.

The rearrangement joins TRBV11-2 to TRBJ2-1; D gene uncertain. The V end was cut by 0 bases, the J end by 0 bases, with 12 bases between. Germline loops: CDR1 SGHAT, CDR2 FQNNGV. The CDR3 is 17 amino acids. CDR3 region: CASSLDSFAFSYNEQFF. The CDR3 DNA reads TGTGCCAGCAGCTTAGATTCATTCGCGTTCTCCTACAATGAGCAGTTCTTC.

The chain carries TRBV7-2 and TRBJ2-7; TRBD2 agrees at 13 bases. V shed 5 bases and J 4 bases; nucleotides not matched to a gene: 5. Germline loops: CDR1 SGHTA, CDR2 FQGNSA. There are 15 residues in the CDR3. The CDR3 sequence: CASSPGLAGVYEQYF. For the CDR3, the DNA is TGTGCCAGCAGCCCAGGACTAGCGGGAGTTTACGAGCAGTACTTC.

The J gene is TRBJ1-4, the V gene TRBV5-1, with 11 bases identical to TRBD1. CDR3 length: 15 residues. The V gene end was trimmed by 4 bases and the J gene end by 4 bases; junction bases not matched to a gene: 3. Per the germline V gene, CDR1 is SGHRS and CDR2 is YFSETQ. CDR3 sequence: CASSPGTGGNEKLFF. In DNA form, the CDR3 reads TGCGCCAGCAGCCCCGGGACAGGGGGTAATGAAAAACTGTTTTTT.

A few counts support this clonotype. The gene calls are TRBV20-1 and TRBJ1-5, with D uncertain. Germline CDR1 reads DFQATT; CDR2 reads SNEGSKA (reference sequence). The CDR3 sequence is 12 residues long. Trimming stripped 3 bases from V and 7 bases from J, with 10 bases between. CDR3 residues: CSARVKNQPQHF. CDR3 DNA: TGCAGTGCTAGGGTTAAGAACCAGCCCCAGCATTTT.

The rearrangement uses TRBV2 and TRBJ2-5; unclear D gene. The V end lost 8 bases, the J end lost 1 base, and 20 bases lay between the germline ends. In germline, CDR1 is SNHLY, CDR2 FYNNEI. This CDR3 contains 16 residues. CDR3 nucleotides: TGTGCCAGCTCAGTCGGCCACAGACATCTCCAAGAGACCCAGTACTTC. Translating gives CASSVGHRHLQETQYF.

V is TRBV29-1 and J is TRBJ1-1, with D tentatively TRBD1 (5 bases). This CDR3 has 11 residues. V lost 5 bases and J 7 bases, leaving 11 bases between the germline ends. Germline V lookup: CDR1 SQVTM, CDR2 ANQGSEA. CDR3 loop: CSVRAGGEAFF. Written as DNA, the CDR3 is TGCAGCGTTCGCGCGGGGGGTGAAGCTTTCTTT.

This clonotype occurred a few times. J is TRBJ2-7 and V is TRBV7-8, with D perhaps assigned TRBD1 or TRBD2 (6 bases each). Trimming stripped 1 base from V and 6 bases from J, with 19 bases between. CDR1 and CDR2 from the germline V gene are SGHVS and FQNEAQ. The CDR3 is made up of 16 amino acids. The CDR3 DNA reads TGTGCCAGCAGCTTAGTTTCGGGGGCGCCCCTTGGCGAGCAGTACTTC. Translation: CASSLVSGAPLGEQYF.

CDR3 coding DNA: TGTGCCAGCAGCGTAGGGGGGGACAGTCATGAGCAGTTCTTC. It specifies CASSVGGDSHEQFF. The chain combines TRBV9 with TRBJ2-1, with a possible D match to TRBD1 (7 bases). CDR3 length: 14 amino acids. V dropped 0 bases and J dropped 8 bases, with 12 bases sitting between them. Per germline, CDR1 SGDLS and CDR2 YYNGEE.

This clonotype has more than one count but fewer than ten. The chain is built from TRBV6-5 and TRBJ2-1; the match to TRBD1 covers 8 bases. There are 14 residues in the CDR3. The ends lost 5 bases at V and 1 base at J; junction bases unmatched: 1. Germline CDR1 reads MNHEY; CDR2 reads SVGAGI. The CDR3 sequence: CASSRQGSYNEQFF. CDR3 sequence (DNA): TGTGCCAGCAGTCGACAGGGGTCCTACAATGAGCAGTTCTTC.

In nucleotides, the CDR3 is TGCAGTGCTAGACCGGAGGGACAGGGGACCTACGAGCAGTACTTC. Translation gives CSARPEGQGTYEQYF. V usage is TRBV20-1 and J usage is TRBJ2-7, with TRBD1 matching over 10 bases. Germline values: CDR1 DFQATT, CDR2 SNEGSKA (reference sequence). The CDR3 is 15 amino acids. The trim removed 2 bases at V and 2 bases at J, leaving 6 bases unmatched.

This chain links TRBV7-3 with TRBJ2-1; D is possibly TRBD1 (6 bases). Per germline, CDR1 SGHTA and CDR2 FQGTGA. V lost 5 bases to trimming and J lost 7 bases, with 21 bases between them. The CDR3 totals 16 residues. The CDR3 sequence: CASSPSPTGRLNEQFF. DNA of the CDR3: TGTGCCAGCAGCCCATCCCCGACAGGTCGCTTGAATGAGCAGTTCTTC.

This chain connects TRBV24-1 to TRBJ2-3; 11 nucleotides agree with TRBD2. CDR1 KGHDR and CDR2 SFDVKD come from the germline V gene. The CDR3 has 17 amino acids. Trimming cost V 3 bases and J 3 bases; bases outside gene matches: 7. CDR3: CATSDPTGTSGTDTQYF. As DNA, the CDR3 is TGTGCCACCAGTGATCCTACCGGGACTAGCGGAACAGATACGCAGTATTTT.

J is TRBJ1-1 and V is TRBV4-1; D unresolved. V dropped 0 bases and J dropped 7 bases, with 15 bases sitting between them. The CDR3 is 15 residues long. The V gene's germline CDR1 is MGHRA and CDR2 YSYEKL. The CDR3: CASSQEPGSSIEAFF. CDR3 coding DNA: TGCGCCAGCAGCCAAGAGCCGGGGAGCTCTATTGAAGCTTTCTTT.

The chain recombines TRBV5-1 with TRBJ1-2, with 7 bases matching TRBD1. This CDR3 spans 15 amino acids. V lost 0 bases, J lost 6 bases, and 8 bases stayed unmatched. CDR1 SGHRS and CDR2 YFSETQ come from the germline V gene. The CDR3 nucleotides are TGCGCCAGCAGCTTGGGACAGGGAGGGACGGATGGCTACACCTTC. This encodes CASSLGQGGTDGYTF.

This chain joins TRBV13 and TRBJ2-7; D remains ambiguous. From germline, CDR1 is PRHDT and CDR2 FYEKMQ (reference sequence). Trimming cost V 2 bases and J 4 bases, with 12 bases left between them. CDR3 size: 14 residues. The CDR3 DNA sequence: TGTGCCAGCAGCTTAAGGATCAACTCTTACGAGCAGTACTTC. Its translation is CASSLRINSYEQYF.

CDR3 in amino acids: CASSQVSLAGGGYEQYF. The CDR3, as DNA: TGTGCCAGCAGCCAAGTGAGTTTAGCGGGAGGTGGATACGAGCAGTACTTC. V gene TRBV3-1 combines with J gene TRBJ2-7; 10 nucleotides agree with TRBD2. Trimming cost V 1 base and J 4 bases; bases outside gene matches: 10. The CDR3 loop spans 17 amino acids. CDR1 and CDR2 from the germline V gene are LGHDT and YNNKEL (reference sequence).

The rearrangement links TRBV3-1 to TRBJ2-3; D remains ambiguous. Trimming pared 2 bases from V and 6 bases from J, leaving 6 bases between. Germline CDR1 reads LGHDT; CDR2 reads YNNKEL (reference sequence). The CDR3 length is 12 residues. CDR3 amino acids: CASSQLSDTQYF. Here the CDR3 DNA reads TGTGCCAGCAGCCAACTCTCCGATACGCAGTATTTT.

The rearrangement uses TRBV5-4 and TRBJ1-2, with 8 nucleotides matching TRBD1. CDR1 SGHNT and CDR2 YYREEE come from the germline V gene (reference sequence). V lost 4 bases to trimming and J lost 4 bases; unmatched junction nucleotides: 6. The length of the CDR3 is 14 residues. CDR3 sequence reads: CASSEGRGLYGYTF. The CDR3 region has the DNA TGTGCCAGCAGCGAAGGCAGGGGGCTCTATGGCTACACCTTC.

The rearrangement joins TRBV10-3 to TRBJ2-3, with D possibly matching TRBD2 (6 bases). This CDR3 contains 15 residues. The germline CDR1 and CDR2 sequences are ENHRY and SYGVKD. Trimming cost V 2 bases and J 4 bases, with 13 bases left between them. The CDR3 region has the DNA TGTGCCATCAGTGAGCGGGACTCCCCCCCAGATACGCAGTATTTT. This encodes CAISERDSPPDTQYF.